This T cell receptor (beta chain) was identified in a study of T cell responses to AZD1222 COVID-19 vaccine. Trimming took off 0 bases at V and 5 bases at J, with 16 bases between the two ends. CDR3 size: 16 residues. The germline gives CDR1 MDHEN, CDR2 SYDVKM. Study-level points and caveats: Vaccination with two AZD1222 doses was followed by a rise in Spike-specific TCR breadth and depth.

In the case of this clone: Its antigen is unidentified.

Profiled with immunoSEQ multiplex PCR; TCRdb holds only in-frame clones, not every one. The sample contains about 110,000 clones, around 81% of which appear only once. The source of this sequence is an adult in good health. V usage is TRBV28 and J usage is TRBJ1-1; D is unclear. Sequenced material: peripheral blood, taken on day 0 of AZD1222 vaccination. The CDR3 sequence is CASSLWRALASTEAFF. CDR3 DNA: TGTGCCAGCAGTTTATGGAGGGCCCTCGCGTCGACTGAAGCTTTCTTT.